The 7 T cell receptor beta chains presented below share a single source sample, sequenced in a study of blood T cell repertoires in COVID-19. Some clones are missing from TCRdb's copy, which holds only in-frame ones; the method was immunoSEQ multiplex PCR. The sample consists of under 200,000 clones, about 85% of them appearing once. The specimen sequenced was peripheral blood. These receptors came from a man aged 18 to 30 with acute or convalescent COVID-19.

The V and J genes are TRBV9 and TRBJ2-6; D not resolved. This CDR3 spans 14 amino acids. The V and J ends lost 6 bases and 0 bases respectively, with 7 bases between them. The germline V gene encodes CDR1 SGDLS and CDR2 YYNGEE. CDR3 bases: TGTGCCAGCACCGGGTACTCTGGGGCCAACGTCCTGACTTTC. Amino acid sequence: CASTGYSGANVLTF.

This clone was found a few times. The CDR3 coding sequence is TGTGCCAGCAGTACACTTAGGGGTAGTGGCAATCAGCCCCAGCATTTT. This sequence encodes CASSTLRGSGNQPQHF. The chain employs TRBV28 and TRBJ1-5, with a tentative D call TRBD1 (5 bases). The CDR3 is 16 amino acids. The germline V gene has CDR1 MDHEN and CDR2 SYDVKM. V was trimmed by 5 bases and J by 2 bases, leaving 16 bases between them.

This chain uses TRBV9 with TRBJ2-1; 10 positions agree with TRBD2. V dropped 3 bases and J dropped 3; count of bases not matched to a gene: 6. The CDR3 contains 16 residues. The germline CDR1 and CDR2 sequences are SGDLS and YYNGEE. In nucleotides, the CDR3 is TGTGCCAGCAGCGCAGTAGCGGGGGGCGGCTACAATGAGCAGTTCTTC. Translating gives CASSAVAGGGYNEQFF.

This chain uses TRBV28 with TRBJ1-5; perhaps TRBD1 as D (6 bases). This CDR3 has 14 residues. CDR1 is MDHEN, CDR2 SYDVKM, per germline. Trimming left V 2 bases short and J 8 bases short, with 13 bases between. In DNA, the CDR3 is TGTGCCAGCAGTTTACGACAGGAGGTCGAGCCCCAGCATTTT. Amino acid sequence: CASSLRQEVEPQHF.

The chain recombines TRBV30 with TRBJ1-1; TRBD1 matches 7 bases. CDR3 length: 15 amino acids. J lost 2 bases, V lost 4 bases, and 10 bases had no gene match. CDR1 is GTSNPN, CDR2 SVGIG, per germline (reference sequence). CDR3 DNA sequence: TGTGCCTGGACGGTACAGGGGAGAGGAAACACTGAAGCTTTCTTT. This translates into CAWTVQGRGNTEAFF.

This clone appeared a single time. The chain joins TRBV10-3 to TRBJ1-1, with D possibly matching TRBD1 (5 bases). Germline V gene lookup returns CDR1 ENHRY and CDR2 SYGVKD. The CDR3 runs 12 residues. With 0 bases removed from V and 8 bases from J, the gap between germline ends came to 7 bases. The CDR3 DNA sequence: TGTGCCATCAGTGAGTCGCGGGGGGAAGCTTTCTTT. Translated, it gives CAISESRGEAFF.

The table lists this clone with a few counts. The chain's CDR3 is CAWSLEGGYTF. Here the CDR3 DNA reads TGTGCCTGGAGTTTGGAGGGGGGCTACACCTTC. The chain combines TRBV30 with TRBJ1-2; tentative D call: TRBD1 (5 bases). V gave up 2 bases and J gave up 8 bases, with 9 bases separating them. Germline values: CDR1 GTSNPN, CDR2 SVGIG (reference sequence). The CDR3 runs 11 residues.